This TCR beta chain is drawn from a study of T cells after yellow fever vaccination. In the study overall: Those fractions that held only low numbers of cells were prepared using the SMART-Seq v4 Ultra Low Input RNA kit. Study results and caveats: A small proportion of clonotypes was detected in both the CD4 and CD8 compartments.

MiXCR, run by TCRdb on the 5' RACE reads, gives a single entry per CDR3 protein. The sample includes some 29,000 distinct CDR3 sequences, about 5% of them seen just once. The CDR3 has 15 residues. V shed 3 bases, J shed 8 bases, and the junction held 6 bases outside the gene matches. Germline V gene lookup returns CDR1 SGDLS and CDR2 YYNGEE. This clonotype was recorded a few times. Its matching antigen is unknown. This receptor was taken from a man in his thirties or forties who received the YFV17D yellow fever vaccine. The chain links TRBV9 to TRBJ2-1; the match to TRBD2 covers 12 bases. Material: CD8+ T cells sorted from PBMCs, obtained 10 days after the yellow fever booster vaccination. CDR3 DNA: TGTGCCAGCAGCGCCGGGACTAGCGGGTTCTATGAGCAGTTCTTC. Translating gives CASSAGTSGFYEQFF.